One and the same sample provided the 14 T cell receptor beta chains below, sequenced in a study of blood T cell repertoires in COVID-19. TCRdb's table, derived via immunoSEQ multiplex PCR, lists solely in-frame clones and lacks some. The sample has roughly 200,000 clones; about four fifths are singletons. Sequences were obtained from peripheral blood. These receptors were obtained from a woman in her thirties or forties with COVID-19, enrolled during active disease.

V is TRBV7-9 and J is TRBJ2-7; D unresolved. Germline V gene sequence: CDR1 SEHNR, CDR2 FQNEAQ (reference sequence). The CDR3 length is 12 residues. The V end lost 5 bases, the J end lost 3 bases, and 8 bases lay between the germline ends. CDR3 bases: TGTGCCAGCAGCCAAGCTCACTACGAGCAGTACTTC. Encoded protein: CASSQAHYEQYF.

The gene calls are TRBV2 and TRBJ1-3; 7 bases map to TRBD1. This CDR3 spans 16 amino acids. V trimming: 4 bases; J trimming: 4 bases; junction bases outside the gene matches: 10. CDR1 is SNHLY, CDR2 FYNNEI, per germline. CDR3 loop: CASSADRVFDGNTIYF. DNA for the CDR3: TGTGCCAGCAGTGCCGACAGGGTATTTGACGGAAACACCATATATTTT. The variable domain in full, with the rest retrieved from reference TRBV2 and TRBJ1-3, is EPEVTQTPSHQVTQMGQEVILRCVPISNHLYFYWYRQILGQKVEFLVSFYNNEISEKSEIFDDQFSVERPDGSNFTLKIRSTKLEDSAMYFCASSADRVFDGNTIYFGEGSWLTVV.

The chain uses TRBV7-8 and TRBJ1-3; 7 positions match TRBD1. The V and J ends lost 5 bases and 0 bases, in that order; junction bases with no gene match: 4. The CDR3 sequence is 15 residues long. Germline assignment: CDR1 SGHVS and CDR2 FQNEAQ. The CDR3 reads CASSLGQLSGNTIYF. The DNA for the CDR3 is TGTGCCAGCAGCCTGGGACAGCTCTCTGGAAACACCATATATTTT.

The J gene is TRBJ2-1, the V gene TRBV28; TRBD2 aligns across 11 bases. The CDR3 extends over 15 amino acids. Trimming removed 6 bases from V and 3 bases from J; junction bases left unmatched: 4. Germline-derived CDR1 and CDR2 are MDHEN and SYDVKM. CDR3 sequence: CASRRTSGHYNEQFF. The CDR3 DNA is TGTGCCAGCAGACGGACTAGCGGGCACTACAATGAGCAGTTCTTC.

This chain connects TRBV7-2 to TRBJ2-3, with D maybe TRBD1 (6 bases). The germline V and J ends were trimmed by 5 bases and 3 bases, with 18 bases remaining between them. Germline CDR1 is SGHTA and CDR2 is FQGNSA. The CDR3 spans 16 residues. The CDR3 DNA is TGTGCCAGCAGCGCGGAACAGGGTCGCGTAACAGATACGCAGTATTTT. Its protein is CASSAEQGRVTDTQYF.

The chain links TRBV6-5 to TRBJ1-2; D possibly corresponds to TRBD1 (5 bases). Trimming pared 4 bases from V and 4 bases from J, leaving 10 bases between. Germline V CDR1 and CDR2: MNHEY, SVGAGI. This CDR3 comprises 13 residues. Here the CDR3 reads CASSLSRAYGYTF. In nucleotides, the CDR3 is TGTGCCAGCAGTTTATCCAGGGCCTATGGCTACACCTTC.

The chain recombines TRBV19 with TRBJ2-6; 7 nucleotides agree with TRBD1. CDR1 LNHDA and CDR2 SQIVND come from the germline V gene (reference sequence). The CDR3 length is 18 residues. Unmatched junction bases numbered 10, after V lost 5 bases and J lost 0 bases. As DNA, the CDR3 is TGTGCCAGTAGTCCTAGACAGGGTGGTGTCTCTGGGGCCAACGTCCTGACTTTC. As protein: CASSPRQGGVSGANVLTF. Together with reference TRBV19 and TRBJ2-6, the CDR3 gives the full variable domain: DGGITQSPKYLFRKEGQNVTLSCEQNLNHDAMYWYRQDPGQGLRLIYYSQIVNDFQKGDIAEGYSVSREKKESFPLTVTSAQKNPTAFYLCASSPRQGGVSGANVLTFGAGSRLTVL.

The V gene is TRBV7-2, the J gene TRBJ1-2; D ambiguous. The V gene lost 3 bases and the J gene lost 6 bases, with 11 bases spanning the gap. Germline CDR1 reads SGHTA; CDR2 reads FQGNSA. The CDR3 loop spans 13 amino acids. CDR3 nucleotides: TGTGCCAGCAGCTTTGGGCTACCACATGGCTACACCTTC. Residues: CASSFGLPHGYTF.

CDR3 loop: CASSPPNSPNQPQHF. The CDR3 DNA follows: TGTGCCAGCTCACCACCCAACTCTCCCAATCAGCCCCAGCATTTT. J is TRBJ1-5 and V is TRBV18; D is ambiguous. Per germline, CDR1 KGHSH and CDR2 LQKENI. V was clipped by 0 bases and J by 3 bases, with 9 bases between them. The CDR3 has 15 residues.

Details on this clone: An end of the junction differs from the germline gene, which may be a read error. The chain is built from TRBV10-1 and TRBJ2-1; D is perhaps TRBD2 (6 bases). CDR1 WNHNN and CDR2 SYGVQD come from the germline V gene (reference sequence). The CDR3 covers 12 residues. The CDR3 spells CASSEARGPSVF. In DNA form, the CDR3 reads TGCGCCAGCAGTGAGGCGCGGGGCCCCTCAGTCTTC.

V gene TRBV2 combines with J gene TRBJ2-1; weak D call: TRBD2 (6 bases). CDR3 length equals 15 residues. Per germline, CDR1 SNHLY and CDR2 FYNNEI. With 5 bases removed from V and 7 bases from J, the gap between germline ends came to 18 bases. CDR3 DNA sequence: TGTGCCAGCAGTCGGGCTAGCGCGGGTCGAAATGAGCAGTTCTTC. Translating it yields CASSRASAGRNEQFF.

This chain connects TRBV7-6 to TRBJ2-3, with 7 bases aligning to TRBD2. The germline CDR1 and CDR2 sequences are SGHVS and FNYEAQ. This CDR3 contains 14 residues. Trimming removed 5 bases from V and 2 bases from J; junction bases left unmatched: 4. CDR3 bases: TGTGCCAGCAGCCCGGGGGGATACACAGATACGCAGTATTTT. This sequence encodes CASSPGGYTDTQYF.

This chain connects TRBV27 to TRBJ1-2; D uncertain. This CDR3 comprises 14 residues. Germline assignment: CDR1 MNHEY and CDR2 SMNVEV (reference sequence). With 6 bases removed from V and 0 bases from J, the gap between germline ends came to 11 bases. DNA of the CDR3: TGTGCCAGCAGACGGAGTTCAGCTAACTATGGCTACACCTTC. This gives the protein CASRRSSANYGYTF.

The V call is TRBV7-9, the J call TRBJ1-2, with 7 bases fitting TRBD1. The CDR3 totals 14 residues. J gave up 4 bases and V 5 bases, and 7 bases lay outside the gene matches. CDR1 and CDR2 from the germline V gene are SEHNR and FQNEAQ (reference sequence). Written as DNA, the CDR3 is TGTGCCAGCAGCCCTACAGGGGACAGCTATGGCTACACCTTC. Amino acids: CASSPTGDSYGYTF.